The T cell receptor beta chain described here comes from a study of T cell responses to AZD1222 COVID-19 vaccine. Study-wide background: It was second doses at about 4 or about 12 weeks that were pooled. Study-level points and caveats: The span of vaccine-associated CD4 TCRs extended across spike, with dominance at 160-218 and 743-854. Only 5 or 6 AZD1222 recipients were seropositive at baseline. Researchers took repertoire samples only after the peak T cell response had come.

Germline CDR1 is SNHLY and CDR2 is FYNNEI. J gave up 11 bases and V 4 bases, and 10 bases lay outside the gene matches. The CDR3 has 13 residues. A word on this clone: Antigen unknown.

Libraries were prepared by immunoSEQ multiplex PCR; TCRdb keeps only in-frame clonotypes and omits some of them. This table has 110,000 to 150,000 clones, 80% to 95% appearing once. The J gene is TRBJ1-1, the V gene TRBV2, with 7 bases lining up with TRBD1. The source of this sequence is an adult in good health. The sequenced sample was peripheral blood, obtained on day 0 of AZD1222 vaccination. The CDR3: CASSVGGGAWAFF. CDR3 DNA sequence: TGTGCCAGCAGTGTTGGAGGGGGCGCTTGGGCTTTCTTT.